These 25 T cell receptor beta chains were all obtained from the same sample, sequenced in a study of control samples from healthy donors and cancer patients. Generated by immunoSEQ multiplex PCR, the TCRdb table keeps only in-frame clones and is missing some. The data contain 110,000 or so clones, approximately 90% of them seen just once; the ten biggest clones take up approximately 15%. Sequenced sample: blood. The receptor set was obtained from a woman in her forties or fifties in good health.

The chain recombines TRBV19 with TRBJ2-6; D may be TRBD2 (6 bases). Between the trimmed V and J ends, which lost 8 bases and 0 bases, there was a span of 11 bases. Germline V gene sequence: CDR1 LNHDA, CDR2 SQIVND (reference sequence). This CDR3 has 15 amino acids. In nucleotides, the CDR3 is TGTGCCAGTGCGGCGGGGAGCTCTGGGGCCAACGTCCTGACTTTC. Protein product: CASAAGSSGANVLTF.

The chain has TRBV5-1 and TRBJ2-7; 9 positions match TRBD1. The ends lost 3 bases at V and 6 bases at J; junction bases unmatched: 4. The CDR3 runs 13 residues. Germline lookup yields CDR1 SGHRS and CDR2 YFSETQ. CDR3: CASSSGTGFEQYF. Written as DNA, the CDR3 is TGCGCCAGCAGCTCCGGGACAGGGTTCGAGCAGTACTTC.

The V and J genes are TRBV9 and TRBJ1-3; no definite D call. Looked up from germline, CDR1 is SGDLS and CDR2 is YYNGEE. The CDR3 sequence is 14 residues long. V lost 7 bases, J lost 0 bases, and 11 bases lay in between. CDR3 DNA: TGTGCCAGCCAAACGGACGACTCTGGAAACACCATATATTTT. As protein: CASQTDDSGNTIYF.

This chain joins TRBV6-1 and TRBJ1-2; possible D gene TRBD1, 6 bases. Germline CDR1 MNHNS, CDR2 SASEGT. V was pared by 0 bases and J by 7 bases, with 18 bases between. CDR3 size: 16 residues. CDR3 in DNA: TGTGCCAGCAGTGAAGCGGCCCTGGGACAAATTGGTGGCTACACCTTC. Its translation is CASSEAALGQIGGYTF.

The rearrangement uses TRBV14 and TRBJ1-5, with a weak D call TRBD1 (6 bases). The CDR3 extends over 14 amino acids. Deletions cut 4 bases from V and 4 bases from J, with 11 bases between. Germline values: CDR1 SGHDN, CDR2 FVKESK. The CDR3, as DNA: TGTGCCAGCAGCCGAGGGGGGAATAATCAGCCCCAGCATTTT. Encoded protein: CASSRGGNNQPQHF.

The CDR3 DNA is TGCAGTGCTAGTAAGGCTAGCGGAGTCACAGATACGCAGTATTTT. Encoded protein: CSASKASGVTDTQYF. V and J are TRBV20-1 and TRBJ2-3; 7 bases map to TRBD2. V dropped 3 bases and J dropped 2; count of bases not matched to a gene: 8. Germline-derived CDR1 and CDR2 are DFQATT and SNEGSKA (reference sequence). CDR3 length: 15 amino acids.

The J gene is TRBJ2-1, the V gene TRBV7-3; the D is unclear. Germline lookup yields CDR1 SGHTA and CDR2 FQGTGA. The length of the CDR3 is 14 residues. V was clipped by 5 bases and J by 1 base, with 9 bases between them. This CDR3 is CASSILGSYNEQFF. For the CDR3, the DNA is TGTGCCAGCAGCATTTTAGGTTCCTACAATGAGCAGTTCTTC.

The chain is built from TRBV4-3 and TRBJ2-3, with a weak D call TRBD2 (7 bases). This CDR3 has 17 residues. Trimming stripped 1 base from V and 0 bases from J, with 14 bases between. Germline values: CDR1 LGHNA, CDR2 YSLEER. CDR3 in amino acids: CASSQGGGGFSTDTQYF. As DNA, the CDR3 is TGCGCCAGCAGCCAAGGAGGCGGGGGCTTTAGCACAGATACGCAGTATTTT.

The chain links TRBV7-9 to TRBJ1-1; D unclear. The V and J ends lost 1 base and 5 bases respectively, with 11 bases between them. This CDR3 region has 14 residues. CDR1 and CDR2 from the germline V gene are SEHNR and FQNEAQ (reference sequence). The CDR3 loop is CASSLEVAETEAFF. Written as DNA, the CDR3 is TGTGCCAGCAGCTTAGAGGTGGCGGAAACTGAAGCTTTCTTT.

There are a few counts of this clone. The V and J genes are TRBV7-9 and TRBJ1-6; D is uncertain. Germline assignment: CDR1 SEHNR and CDR2 FQNEAQ (reference sequence). This CDR3 comprises 15 residues. Trimming took 3 bases from V and 3 from J, leaving 9 bases between them. CDR3 DNA sequence: TGTGCCAGCAGCTTGGTCTTTGACTATAATTCACCCCTCCACTTT. It translates to CASSLVFDYNSPLHF.

This chain links TRBV5-1 with TRBJ1-4; D uncertain. CDR3 length equals 14 residues. The germline gives CDR1 SGHRS, CDR2 YFSETQ. Trimming stripped 0 bases from V and 7 bases from J, with 10 bases between. The DNA of the CDR3 is TGCGCCAGCAGCTTGGGTGAAAGCGGTGAAAAACTGTTTTTT. Translation: CASSLGESGEKLFF.

The chain's CDR3 is CASSATTNTEAFF. The DNA for the CDR3 is TGTGCCAGCAGTGCAACAACGAACACTGAAGCTTTCTTT. This chain links TRBV6-6 with TRBJ1-1; no reliable D call. Germline CDR1 and CDR2: MNHNY and SVGAGI (reference sequence). V lost 5 bases to trimming and J lost 1 base, with 8 bases between them. This CDR3 comprises 13 residues.

The chain couples TRBV20-1 to TRBJ2-1; D may be TRBD2 (5 bases). The CDR3 has 13 residues. The germline V gene encodes CDR1 DFQATT and CDR2 SNEGSKA (reference sequence). Trimming stripped 3 bases from V and 5 bases from J, with 11 bases between. The CDR3 DNA reads as TGCAGTGCTAGTAGAGGGTCGAACAATGAGCAGTTCTTC. Translation gives CSASRGSNNEQFF.

The V call is TRBV7-3, the J call TRBJ2-1, with 9 nucleotides matching TRBD1. Unmatched junction bases numbered 11, after V lost 4 bases and J lost 7 bases. The CDR3 is 16 amino acids. CDR1 is SGHTA and CDR2 is FQGTGA in the germline V gene. The CDR3: CASSSSTGGSRNEQFF. The CDR3 DNA is TGTGCCAGCAGCTCCAGCACAGGGGGCTCGAGGAATGAGCAGTTCTTC.

CDR3 residues: CASSQEDPRGYTEAFF. As DNA, the CDR3 is TGCGCCAGCAGCCAAGAGGACCCTAGGGGATACACTGAAGCTTTCTTT. The rearrangement joins TRBV4-1 to TRBJ1-1; tentatively, D is TRBD1 (5 bases). Trimming left V 0 bases short and J 3 bases short, with 14 bases between. CDR1 and CDR2 from the germline V gene are MGHRA and YSYEKL. This CDR3 has 16 amino acids.

In DNA, the CDR3 is TGTGCCAGCAGCCAAGCAAATTCAGGGTCTACTGAAGCTTTCTTT. This translates into CASSQANSGSTEAFF. The chain has TRBV14 and TRBJ1-1, with D perhaps matching TRBD1 (5 bases). Germline CDR1 is SGHDN and CDR2 is FVKESK. CDR3 length: 15 amino acids. V lost 1 base, J lost 5 bases, and 14 bases lay in between.

The CDR3 coding sequence is TGTGCCAGCAGTTACAGGAGCAGGATAGGCTACACCTTC. It yields the protein CASSYRSRIGYTF. The chain has TRBV6-5 and TRBJ1-2; no definite D call. V lost 2 bases to trimming and J lost 8 bases, with 12 bases between them. CDR3 size: 13 residues. CDR1 is MNHEY, CDR2 SVGAGI, per germline.

This chain connects TRBV7-9 to TRBJ2-7; TRBD2 aligns across 7 bases. The CDR3 has 15 amino acids. The ends lost 5 bases at V and 0 bases at J; junction bases unmatched: 7. Germline V lookup: CDR1 SEHNR, CDR2 FQNEAQ (reference sequence). CDR3 bases: TGTGCCAGCAGCAAGAAGCGGGATGCCTCCTACGAGCAGTACGTC. Protein sequence: CASSKKRDASYEQYV.

This chain uses TRBV6-2 or TRBV6-3 with TRBJ2-5, with no clear D. The CDR3 loop spans 14 amino acids. V lost 2 bases, J lost 1 base, and 8 bases lay in between. Germline CDR1 reads MNHEY; CDR2 reads SVGEGT. CDR3 in DNA: TGTGCCAGCAGTTACGCGACTCCCCAAGAGACCCAGTACTTC. Amino acids: CASSYATPQETQYF.

The chain is built from TRBV19 and TRBJ1-6, with D possibly TRBD1 on 5 matching bases. The germline V gene has CDR1 LNHDA and CDR2 SQIVND (reference sequence). This CDR3 has 13 amino acids. The V end lost 5 bases, the J end lost 10 bases, and 12 bases lay between the germline ends. The CDR3 protein is CASSVLRESPLHF. The CDR3 bases are TGTGCCAGTAGTGTACTCAGGGAATCACCCCTCCACTTT. The complete variable domain, with remaining parts taken from reference TRBV19 and TRBJ1-6, reads DGGITQSPKYLFRKEGQNVTLSCEQNLNHDAMYWYRQDPGQGLRLIYYSQIVNDFQKGDIAEGYSVSREKKESFPLTVTSAQKNPTAFYLCASSVLRESPLHFGNGTRLTVT.

The gene calls are TRBV15 and TRBJ2-1; D remains unclear. Germline CDR1 and CDR2: LNHNV and YYDKDF (reference sequence). V lost 1 base to trimming and J lost 4 bases, with 5 bases between them. The CDR3 is 13 residues long. The CDR3 spells CATSRAQYNEQFF. CDR3 in DNA: TGTGCCACCAGCAGAGCGCAATACAATGAGCAGTTCTTC.

The rearrangement joins TRBV18 to TRBJ1-1, with D maybe TRBD1 (6 bases). The germline V and J ends were trimmed by 2 bases and 5 bases, with 12 bases remaining between them. Germline CDR1 reads KGHSH; CDR2 reads LQKENI. The CDR3 has 14 residues. The CDR3 here is CASSPAGGGTEAFF. The CDR3 nucleotides are TGTGCCAGCTCACCAGCGGGGGGCGGTACTGAAGCTTTCTTT.

The chain is built from TRBV4-1 and TRBJ2-7, with TRBD2 as a possible D gene (6 bases). The CDR3 has 14 amino acids. The germline V gene has CDR1 MGHRA and CDR2 YSYEKL. The V and J ends lost 2 bases and 3 bases respectively, with 11 bases between them. The CDR3 DNA sequence: TGCGCCAGCAGCCAACCCAGCGGGCTCTACGAGCAGTACGTC. Protein product: CASSQPSGLYEQYV.

The gene calls are TRBV11-1 and TRBJ2-2; D is possibly TRBD1 (5 bases). CDR1 is SGHAT, CDR2 FQDESV, per germline (reference sequence). The CDR3 length is 13 residues. Trimming removed 5 bases at V and 6 bases at J, with 10 bases between. This chain's CDR3 is CASSPRESGELFF. The CDR3 bases are TGTGCCAGCAGCCCCAGGGAATCCGGGGAGCTGTTTTTT.

This chain links TRBV5-1 with TRBJ2-1; TRBD1 matches 9 bases. The V segment lost 4 bases and the J segment 7 bases; nucleotides outside the gene matches: 9. The length of the CDR3 is 15 residues. Germline V CDR1 and CDR2: SGHRS, YFSETQ. DNA of the CDR3: TGCGCCAGCAGCCCCCGGGGACAGGGTAGGAATGAGCAGTTCTTC. Translation: CASSPRGQGRNEQFF.